What follows is one TCR beta chain and its context. This clonotype has a count of ten or more. This receptor's antigen is unknown. Per-nucleotide qualities are absent, and no much larger clonotype sits a single base away. The sample belongs to a study of molecular identifiers for immune sequencing clone quantification (dated by TCRdb to 2016 to 2019). With respect to the entire study: In a replicate experiment, RNA from roughly 21,000 or 96,000 naive CD8 T cells was split into five aliquots, four of which were sequenced. CD8 T cells were used in a methods study to benchmark molecular-identifier clustering-based TCR repertoire sequencing (MIDCIRS) and TCR RNA copy counting.

Trimming removed 5 bases from V and 9 bases from J; the gene matches leave 16 bases unexplained. CDR1 and CDR2, per the germline V gene, are MNHEY and SVGEGT. The CDR3 has 16 amino acids, counting the end cysteine and phenylalanine. Only CDR3 DNA remains: 48 bases, in frame from the first base. Study-wide findings and limitations: The naive libraries included spiked-in Jurkat TCR RNA (over nine copies' worth), and this RNA is not part of the donor repertoire. Spiked-in Jurkat TCR RNA equivalent to a single cell was reported to be detectable even among approximately 1 million naive CD8 T cells. Clones above 20 RNA copies held over 98% of molecules in CMV-specific effector cells but under 1% in naive cells. When barcode sub-clustering was omitted, TCR diversity was inflated by chimeric consensus sequences, with chimeras reaching as high as 47%. Modeling estimated 3 to 3.5 recovered TCR RNA copies per cell, compared with about 9.8 by digital PCR, which implies roughly 30% capture efficiency. Highly expanded clone sizes could be underestimated because identical TCR molecules may share a barcode.

Libraries of naive CD8 T cells were generated from approximately 20,000 to 1,000,000 sorted cells, with 10%, 30% or 50% of the purified RNA used. On a BD FACSAria II, naive CD8 T cells were FACS-sorted as CD8+CD4-CCR7+CD45RA+ and collected into RLT Plus buffer. To test detection sensitivity, Jurkat RNA equivalent to over 8 TCR copies was spiked into samples of roughly 20,000-1,000,000 naive CD8 T cells. Enrichment of CD8 T cells was done with RosetteSep CD8+ T Cell Enrichment Cocktail plus Ficoll-Paque, and ACK red cell lysis came afterward. Libraries were made using PCR. TCRdb names NextSeq 500 as the instrument used. Bulk TCR libraries were prepared as previously described, using TCR primers listed in Table S5. The Qiagen AllPrep DNA/RNA kit was used to purify total RNA. Before analysis, reads from multiple sequencing runs of one library were combined. The published analysis was carried out like this. Only reads with exact TCR constant sequence were kept, trimmed to 150 nt, and grouped by their 12-nt molecular barcodes. Reads within each barcode group were sub-clustered using a 15% Levenshtein threshold, and quality-weighted consensus sequences were constructed for each RNA molecule. Non-functional sequences were excluded, and lower-count sequences lying one edit away from another sequence were also excluded. On the basis of fitting two negative binomial distributions, barcode sub-clusters with fewer than 20% of the maximum read count were discarded. TCRdb took the public reads, trimmed them with fastp at Q25, ran MiXCR for clone calling and kept in-frame beta chains. One record per CDR3 amino acid sequence lists the most common genes and DNA. The V and J calls, along with clone size, are taken from TCRdb and not from the paper's own processing. In all, the sample holds some 680,000 distinct CDR3 sequences, and approximately 24% of those were seen once. In total, the top ten clones hold about 0.8% of the sample.

The source of this sequence is a human donor in good health. Some libraries in this study had Jurkat cell RNA spiked in. Sequencing was carried out using naive CD8+ T cells from blood, with Jurkat cell RNA spiked in. The cell subset or site label, read with the paper, signifies: FACS-sorted CD8+CD4-CCR7+CD45RA+ naive T cells. The V gene is TRBV6-2 or TRBV6-3 and the J gene is TRBJ2-5, with 9 middle bases fitting TRBD1. The bases are TGTGCCAGCAGTAACCTCTGGACAGGGGAAATTGAGGCCCAGTACTTC. This gives the protein CASSNLWTGEIEAQYF.